This entry lists 24 T cell receptor beta chains sequenced from one sample in a study of Tregs in tolerant kidney transplant recipients. No cognate antigen is known for these TCRs. Measured with immunoSEQ multiplex PCR; TCRdb has only the in-frame clones, and not every one. The data hold approximately 17,000 clones, with about 57% observed a single time. What was sequenced was Tregs from blood cultured with allogeneic cells. These receptors all stem from a human donor in good health.

The V gene is TRBV5-4, the J gene TRBJ1-1; D not resolved. Germline V gene lookup returns CDR1 SGHNT and CDR2 YYREEE (reference sequence). V lost 7 bases, J lost 5 bases, and 18 bases lay in between. The CDR3 runs to 14 residues. The CDR3 sequence: CASSSRSTVTEAFF. The CDR3 coding sequence is TGTGCCAGCTCCTCACGCTCTACAGTAACTGAAGCTTTCTTT.

Worth noting for this clone: Its ends do not fully match the called genes, so a read error is possible. The rearrangement uses TRBV4-1 and TRBJ1-1, with D tentatively TRBD1 (6 bases). The CDR3 totals 12 residues. Germline values: CDR1 MGHRA, CDR2 YSYEKL. CDR3 loop: CASSRTVTEAFF. In DNA form, the CDR3 reads TGTGCCAGCAGCCGGACAGTCACTGAAGCTTTCTTT.

CDR3 in amino acids: CASSLDPGPRNTIYF. CDR3 nucleotides: TGCGCCAGCAGCTTAGATCCCGGGCCGAGAAACACCATATATTTT. The genes are TRBV5-1 and TRBJ1-3; D is uncertain. V dropped 2 bases and J dropped 5 bases, with 14 bases sitting between them. The CDR3 extends over 15 amino acids. Germline V CDR1 and CDR2: SGHRS, YFSETQ.

The chain has TRBV7-2 and TRBJ2-3; D is undetermined. Trimming pared 3 bases from V and 4 bases from J, leaving 2 bases between. Germline CDR1 is SGHTA and CDR2 is FQGNSA. The CDR3 is 11 residues long. CDR3: CASSFADTQYF. DNA for the CDR3: TGTGCCAGCAGCTTCGCAGATACGCAGTATTTT.

The CDR3 here is CASSFVYEAFF. CDR3 DNA: TGTGCCAGCAGTTTTGTCTATGAAGCTTTCTTT. V is TRBV6-5 and J is TRBJ1-1; D call uncertain. V shed 4 bases and J shed 7 bases, with 7 bases lying between them. There are 11 residues in the CDR3. Germline CDR1 and CDR2: MNHEY and SVGAGI.

The rearrangement uses TRBV6-5 and TRBJ2-5; D not certain. Trimming left V 6 bases short and J 1 base short, with 12 bases between. The V gene's germline CDR1 is MNHEY and CDR2 SVGAGI. This CDR3 region has 14 residues. CDR3 loop: CASRMTLPQETQYF. As DNA, the CDR3 is TGTGCCAGCAGGATGACACTGCCCCAAGAGACCCAGTACTTC.

The CDR3 protein is CASSLIGGIDTQYF. In DNA, the CDR3 is TGCGCCAGCAGCTTAATAGGGGGGATAGATACGCAGTATTTT. The chain joins TRBV5-1 to TRBJ2-3; D might be TRBD1 or TRBD2, each matching 6 bases. This CDR3 contains 14 residues. The V end lost 2 bases, the J end lost 5 bases, and 12 bases lay between the germline ends. Germline loops: CDR1 SGHRS, CDR2 YFSETQ.

This clone was counted between two and nine times. The chain uses TRBV18 and TRBJ2-7, with D perhaps TRBD1 (6 bases). CDR3 length equals 14 residues. V lost 2 bases to trimming and J lost 2 bases, with 10 bases between them. In germline, CDR1 is KGHSH, CDR2 LQKENI. CDR3 DNA sequence: TGTGCCAGCTCACCAGCCCAGGGGCCCTACGAGCAGTACTTC. Amino acids: CASSPAQGPYEQYF.

This clone has only a few counts. V usage is TRBV30 and J usage is TRBJ1-5; the D gene is possibly TRBD1 (5 bases). V was trimmed by 1 base and J by 7 bases, leaving 14 bases between them. The CDR3 length is 14 residues. Germline V gene data show CDR1 as GTSNPN and CDR2 as SVGIG (reference sequence). The CDR3 here is CAWSAGSGGQPQHF. CDR3 bases: TGTGCCTGGAGTGCAGGGTCCGGAGGGCAGCCCCAGCATTTT.

V usage is TRBV5-4 and J usage is TRBJ2-5; TRBD2 might be the D (5 bases). Germline-derived CDR1 and CDR2 are SGHNT and YYREEE (reference sequence). Trimming removed 4 bases at V and 5 bases at J, with 15 bases between. CDR3 size: 14 residues. The DNA for the CDR3 is TGTGCCAGCAGCCAAGGGATTCGGAGGGAGACCCAGTACTTC. Amino acids: CASSQGIRRETQYF.

The V and J genes are TRBV7-3 and TRBJ2-1; no firm D call. The CDR3 is made up of 16 amino acids. Per germline, CDR1 SGHTA and CDR2 FQGTGA. V dropped 5 bases and J dropped 0 bases, with 14 bases sitting between them. The CDR3 region is CASSPSRLSSYNEQFF. CDR3 nucleotide sequence: TGTGCCAGCAGCCCCTCTCGACTGAGCTCCTACAATGAGCAGTTCTTC.

This clone was observed once. The V and J genes are TRBV18 and TRBJ2-7; D remains ambiguous. V gave up 3 bases and J gave up 2 bases, with 8 bases separating them. Germline CDR1 reads KGHSH; CDR2 reads LQKENI. The CDR3 has 13 residues. CDR3 residues: CASSPGGTYEQYF. The CDR3 DNA is TGTGCCAGCTCACCGGGCGGAACCTACGAGCAGTACTTC.

This clone ranks as medium-sized (0.01 to 0.1%). The chain employs TRBV10-3 and TRBJ1-2; 9 bases are a match to TRBD1. This CDR3 is 16 amino acids long. V shed 0 bases and J 4 bases; nucleotides not matched to a gene: 6. Germline V gene data show CDR1 as ENHRY and CDR2 as SYGVKD. CDR3 in amino acids: CAISESVPGQGYGYTF. CDR3 in DNA: TGTGCCATCAGTGAGTCCGTCCCGGGACAGGGCTATGGCTACACCTTC.

The table lists this clone with many counts. This chain uses TRBV5-1 with TRBJ1-3; D gene unclear. Germline lookup yields CDR1 SGHRS and CDR2 YFSETQ. The CDR3 consists of 12 residues. Between the trimmed V and J ends, which lost 2 bases and 3 bases, there was a span of 3 bases. CDR3 in DNA: TGCGCCAGCAGCTTTAGTGGAAACACCATATATTTT. The encoded protein is CASSFSGNTIYF. The variable domain in full, completed from reference TRBV5-1 and TRBJ1-3, reads KAGVTQTPRYLIKTRGQQVTLSCSPISGHRSVSWYQQTPGQGLQFLFEYFSETQRNKGNFPGRFSGRQFSNSRSEMNVSTLELGDSALYLCASSFSGNTIYFGEGSWLTVV.

This sequence joins TRBV5-5 and TRBJ1-5; possibly TRBD1 for D (5 bases). The germline V and J ends were trimmed by 2 bases and 0 bases, with 12 bases remaining between them. CDR1 is SGHKS, CDR2 YYEKEE, per germline (reference sequence). The CDR3 is 16 residues long. The DNA of the CDR3 is TGTGCCAGCAGCTTAGGTGTGGGGGGTAGCAATCAGCCCCAGCATTTT. It codes for CASSLGVGGSNQPQHF.

The CDR3 DNA reads as TGTGCCAGCGGGATGGACCGAGCCAAAAACATTCAGTACTTC. Translation: CASGMDRAKNIQYF. The V call is TRBV6-6, the J call TRBJ2-4; D gene uncertain. Per the germline V gene, CDR1 is MNHNY and CDR2 is SVGAGI (reference sequence). Trimming cost V 8 bases and J 0 bases, with 11 bases left between them. The CDR3 is 14 amino acids.

The chain carries TRBV7-2 and TRBJ1-2, with TRBD1 identical over 7 bases. CDR1 and CDR2 (germline): SGHTA, FQGNSA. The CDR3 contains 15 residues. The V segment lost 3 bases and the J segment 4 bases; nucleotides outside the gene matches: 8. DNA for the CDR3: TGTGCCAGCAGCTTGACCCTCGGGACAGTCTATGGCTACACCTTC. Its protein is CASSLTLGTVYGYTF. Variable domain in full (rest from reference TRBV7-2 and TRBJ1-2): GAGVSQSPSNKVTEKGKDVELRCDPISGHTALYWYRQSLGQGLEFLIYFQGNSAPDKSGLPSDRFSAERTGGSVSTLTIQRTQQEDSAVYLCASSLTLGTVYGYTFGSGTRLTVV.

This clone was counted a single time. This sample includes further DNA sequences coding for the same CDR3. CDR3 residues: CASSRVTGELFF. CDR3 DNA: TGTGCCAGCAGCCGAGTCACCGGGGAGCTGTTTTTT. The rearrangement uses TRBV6-5 and TRBJ2-2; no firm D call. Germline V gene data show CDR1 as MNHEY and CDR2 as SVGAGI. The CDR3 sequence is 12 residues long. Trimming removed 6 bases at V and 4 bases at J, with 6 bases between.

The chain employs TRBV2 and TRBJ2-7; no firm D call. Trimming stripped 6 bases from V and 1 base from J, with 10 bases between. From germline, CDR1 is SNHLY and CDR2 FYNNEI. The CDR3 spans 13 residues. CDR3 sequence: CASRPGPSYEQYF. DNA for the CDR3: TGTGCCAGCAGACCGGGCCCTTCCTACGAGCAGTACTTC.

This clone was counted only a few times. The rearrangement joins TRBV18 to TRBJ1-1; D is unresolved. This CDR3 region has 13 residues. Deletions cut 5 bases from V and 6 bases from J, with 13 bases between. Germline V gene sequence: CDR1 KGHSH, CDR2 LQKENI. In nucleotides, the CDR3 is TGTGCCAGCTCATGGACTGAGGACGCTGAAGCTTTCTTT. It codes for CASSWTEDAEAFF.

The V gene is TRBV27, the J gene TRBJ2-1; 10 bases are a match to TRBD2. V lost 5 bases and J lost 6; bases outside the gene matches: 4. CDR1 is MNHEY and CDR2 is SMNVEV in the germline V gene (reference sequence). The CDR3 sequence is 14 residues long. The CDR3 DNA sequence: TGTGCCAGCAGTCTAGCGGGAGTCATCAATGAGCAGTTCTTC. Protein product: CASSLAGVINEQFF.

This clone was seen repeatedly, ten times or more. The chain links TRBV6-6 to TRBJ2-1; D is unresolved. The CDR3 has 14 residues. The germline V and J ends were trimmed by 0 bases and 7 bases, with 10 bases remaining between them. The germline V gene has CDR1 MNHNY and CDR2 SVGAGI (reference sequence). The CDR3 reads CASSYSNLLNEQFF. DNA of the CDR3: TGTGCCAGCAGTTACTCGAATCTATTAAATGAGCAGTTCTTC.

The V call is TRBV18, the J call TRBJ2-2, with 8 bases identical to TRBD1. After removal of 3 bases from V and 13 bases from J, the junction contained 10 bases not matched to a gene. CDR3 length: 14 amino acids. Germline lookup yields CDR1 KGHSH and CDR2 LQKENI. The CDR3 nucleotides read TGTGCCAGCTCACCTTCAGGACAGGGTAGATGGCTGTTTTTT. Translated, it gives CASSPSGQGRWLFF.

The V and J genes are TRBV18 and TRBJ1-4; D is unclear. Germline-derived CDR1 and CDR2 are KGHSH and LQKENI. The CDR3 consists of 14 residues. V was trimmed by 3 bases and J by 4 bases, leaving 9 bases between them. The CDR3 bases are TGTGCCAGCTCACCCCGGGCCGGTAATGAAAAACTGTTTTTT. Its protein product is CASSPRAGNEKLFF. The entire variable domain, with the rest obtained from reference TRBV18 and TRBJ1-4, is as follows: NAGVMQNPRHLVRRRGQEARLRCSPMKGHSHVYWYRQLPEEGLKFMVYLQKENIIDESGMPKERFSAEFPKEGPSILRIQQVVRGDSAAYFCASSPRAGNEKLFFGSGTQLSVL.